Listed below are T cell receptor beta chains from one sample, sequenced in a study of human T cells and chemical hapten exposure. One entry per CDR3 protein results from TCRdb running MiXCR on the RACE reads. Of 34,000 or so distinct CDR3 sequences detected, over 9% appear once; the ten largest clones hold about 28%. The sample consisted of whole blood, taken in connection with sensitization to the hapten diphenylcyclopropenone (DPC). These receptors were obtained from a man aged 50-60 years with alopecia areata. Some clones in this sample may be carry-over from other donors' samples. The CDR3 runs from the conserved cysteine through the conserved F or W. A D gene is named only where the DNA matches it firmly. Where a row states a size, it is once, few, many or the class of an expanded clone; other rows omit it.

>TRBD1|TRBJ2-1|TRBV4-1|NA
TGCGCCAGCAGCCAAAGACAGGGTGGCAACAATGAGCAGCTCTTC
CASSQRQGGNNEQLF
>NA|TRBJ2-5|TRBV29-1|many
TGCAGCGTTGAATTGGGGCTGGAGACCCAGTACTTC
CSVELGLETQYF
>NA|TRBJ1-1|TRBV24-1|few
TGTGCCACCAGTGATTTGGGGTGGTCTGAAGCTTTCTTT
CATSDLGWSEAFF
>NA|TRBJ2-7|TRBV5-4|NA
TGTGCCAGCAGCACTTGGGGAGGGGGCGTCTACGAGCAGTACTTC
CASSTWGGGVYEQYF
>NA|TRBJ2-7|TRBV20-1|NA
TGCAGTGCTAGACGCCGGACAGTTCAGCAGACCTACGAGCAGTACTTC
CSARRRTVQQTYEQYF
>NA|TRBJ1-5|TRBV7-8|many
TGTGCCAGCAGTTTCAGTGTGGGAAATCAGCCCCAGCATTTT
CASSFSVGNQPQHF
>NA|TRBJ2-6|TRBV7-2|NA
TGTGCCAGCAGCCCAAGGCGGGAAGGGGCGCTTGGGGCCAACCTCCTGACTTTC
CASSPRREGALGANLLTF
>NA|TRBJ2-3|TRBV28|NA
TGTGCCAGCAGTTTTTCCAGGGCTTACACAGATACGCAGTATTTT
CASSFSRAYTDTQYF
>TRBD2|TRBJ2-1|TRBV20-1|many
TGCAGTGTTTTCGATAGCGGGAAGGGTGAGCAGTTCTTC
CSVFDSGKGEQFF
>NA|TRBJ1-4|TRBV10-3|NA
TGTGCCATCAGTGAGCCGGGGGAGGCTAATGAAAAACTGTTTTTT
CAISEPGEANEKLFF
>TRBD1|TRBJ2-7|TRBV2|few
TGTGCCAGCACCGCGCAGGGGGCTTCGGGAGAGCAGTACTTC
CASTAQGASGEQYF
>TRBD2|TRBJ2-3|TRBV3-1|many
TGTGCCAGCAGCCCATTAGCGGGAGAGGAAACAGATACGCAGTATTTT
CASSPLAGEETDTQYF
>NA|TRBJ2-3|TRBV12-3/TRBV12-4|many
TGTGCCAGCAGTTTTCTAGACCCCACAGATACGCAGTATTTT
CASSFLDPTDTQYF
>TRBD2|TRBJ2-3|TRBV7-8|NA
TGTGCCAGCAGCTTATTGGGCGGGAGGCCAACAGATACGCAGTATTTT
CASSLLGGRPTDTQYF
>NA|TRBJ2-1|TRBV20-1|many
TGCAGTGCTAGGGTGCGAGATGAGCAGTTCTTC
CSARVRDEQFF
>NA|TRBJ1-2|TRBV24-1|NA
TGTGCCACCAGTGACTGGACAGAGAACTATAGCTACACCTTC
CATSDWTENYSYTF